Each of the 23 T cell receptor beta chains below was sequenced from the same sample in a study of T cell responses to AZD1222 COVID-19 vaccine. Sequenced by immunoSEQ multiplex PCR; TCRdb stores in-frame clones only, minus some. Altogether some 200,000 clones are present, approximately 91% being singletons, with the ten largest covering around 3.7%. Sample: peripheral blood, taken 28 days after the second AZD1222 dose. These receptor sequences come from an adult who received the AZD1222 COVID-19 vaccine.

V and J are TRBV7-9 and TRBJ1-3; D is unresolved. This CDR3 is built from 13 residues. V lost 10 bases to trimming and J lost 0 bases, with 10 bases between them. The germline V gene encodes CDR1 SEHNR and CDR2 FQNEAQ (reference sequence). In DNA, the CDR3 is TGTGCCACCGAGGCGGTCTCTGGAAACACCATATATTTT. Its translation is CATEAVSGNTIYF.

The chain links TRBV19 to TRBJ2-7; perhaps TRBD1 as D (6 bases). Trimming shortened V by 5 bases and J by 3 bases, and 14 bases separated the two germline ends. The length of the CDR3 is 14 residues. The germline gives CDR1 LNHDA, CDR2 SQIVND (reference sequence). The CDR3 region has the DNA TGTGCCAGTAGTTGGGAGACAGGACGCTACGAGCAGTACTTC. It codes for CASSWETGRYEQYF.

This chain connects TRBV24-1 to TRBJ2-2; tentatively, D is TRBD2 (5 bases). Trimming removed 1 base from V and 6 bases from J, with 11 bases in between. Germline CDR1 and CDR2: KGHDR and SFDVKD. The CDR3 is 15 amino acids. CDR3 residues: CATSDFYRGSGELFF. CDR3 in DNA: TGTGCCACCAGTGATTTTTATAGAGGGTCCGGGGAGCTGTTTTTT.

The chain employs TRBV29-1 and TRBJ2-3; TRBD1 or TRBD2 may be the D gene (5 bases each). CDR3 size: 13 residues. Germline loops: CDR1 SQVTM, CDR2 ANQGSEA. V lost 7 bases and J lost 2, with 13 bases in between. The CDR3 DNA reads as TGCAGCGCCCCGGGACGGAACACAGATACGCAGTATTTT. This gives the protein CSAPGRNTDTQYF.

CDR3 sequence (DNA): TGTGCCAGCAGCTCCCCTTGGGGGGGAGGAAGGGGGCAGTACTTC. Encoded protein: CASSSPWGGGRGQYF. J is TRBJ2-7 and V is TRBV11-3; 7 nucleotides match TRBD2. CDR3 length: 15 residues. V was clipped by 4 bases and J by 9 bases; unmatched bases: 15. Germline CDR1 reads SGHNT; CDR2 reads YENEEA.

This clone was picked up one time. The CDR3: CASSPGGLYEQYF. DNA of the CDR3: TGTGCCAGCAGCCCAGGGGGCCTCTACGAGCAGTACTTC. The rearrangement joins TRBV12-3 or TRBV12-4 to TRBJ2-7; 8 positions agree with TRBD1. Trimming removed 6 bases from V and 3 bases from J; junction bases left unmatched: 4. The CDR3 has 13 residues.

J is TRBJ1-2 and V is TRBV27, with a possible D match to TRBD1 (6 bases). Germline V gene sequence: CDR1 MNHEY, CDR2 SMNVEV (reference sequence). Trimming removed 2 bases from V and 6 bases from J, with 16 bases in between. This CDR3 region has 15 residues. The CDR3 DNA is TGTGCCAGCAGTTTAGAAGTGGGGGCCCCTAATGGCTACACCTTC. Its translation is CASSLEVGAPNGYTF.

The chain is built from TRBV19 and TRBJ2-2; 12 positions match TRBD1. CDR3 size: 18 residues. CDR1 and CDR2 (germline): LNHDA, SQIVND (reference sequence). V was clipped by 6 bases and J by 5 bases; unmatched bases: 13. The CDR3 spells CASRARDRGLGGTGELFF. DNA for the CDR3: TGTGCCAGTAGGGCCCGGGACAGGGGGCTCGGGGGAACCGGGGAGCTGTTTTTT.

V and J are TRBV19 and TRBJ1-1, with D unresolved. CDR1 and CDR2 from the germline V gene are LNHDA and SQIVND (reference sequence). Trimming shortened V by 1 base and J by 3 bases, and 9 bases separated the two germline ends. The length of the CDR3 is 14 residues. CDR3 sequence reads: CASSIVGQYTEAFF. For the CDR3, the DNA is TGTGCCAGTAGTATAGTAGGGCAGTACACTGAAGCTTTCTTT.

Only a few counts were recorded for this clone. V and J are TRBV6-5 and TRBJ1-3; weak D call: TRBD1 (6 bases). The CDR3 loop spans 16 amino acids. V shed 0 bases and J shed 1 base, with 10 bases lying between them. Germline CDR1 and CDR2: MNHEY and SVGAGI. CDR3 protein: CASSYSRTASGNTIYF. The CDR3 coding sequence is TGTGCCAGCAGTTACTCACGGACAGCTTCTGGAAACACCATATATTTT.

V is TRBV30 and J is TRBJ1-4, with D possibly matching TRBD1 (5 bases). This CDR3 has 14 amino acids. Germline values: CDR1 GTSNPN, CDR2 SVGIG (reference sequence). Trimming cost V 5 bases and J 4 bases, with 14 bases left between them. CDR3 sequence: CAWGAGLLNEKLFF. In nucleotides, the CDR3 is TGTGCCTGGGGTGCGGGACTTCTTAATGAAAAACTGTTTTTT.

In the case of this clone: The junction departs from germline at one end; a sequencing error may be responsible. The rearrangement joins TRBV28 to TRBJ1-1, with D possibly being TRBD1 (5 bases). From germline, CDR1 is MDHEN and CDR2 SYDVKM. CDR3 length: 14 amino acids. The CDR3 DNA is TGTGCCAGCAGTTTAGGGGACCCCGCAGGTGAACCTTTCTTT. Its protein is CASSLGDPAGEPFF.

The J gene is TRBJ1-6, the V gene TRBV28; no definite D call. Trimming stripped 2 bases from V and 10 bases from J, with 6 bases between. The CDR3 totals 12 residues. Germline-derived CDR1 and CDR2 are MDHEN and SYDVKM. The CDR3 DNA reads as TGTGCCAGCAGTTTAGCCTTATCACCCCTCCACTTT. Protein product: CASSLALSPLHF.

The genes are TRBV3-1 (or the pseudogene TRBV3-2) and TRBJ1-2; D gene ambiguous. CDR3 length: 17 amino acids. Germline values: CDR1 LGHDT, CDR2 YNNKEL (reference sequence). V lost 0 bases and J lost 4, with 18 bases in between. The CDR3 nucleotides read TGTGCCAGCAGCCAAGAACCCCTACCGGGTGGCAGCTATGGCTACACCTTC. This encodes CASSQEPLPGGSYGYTF.

The genes are TRBV5-4 and TRBJ1-5, with TRBD1 matching 9 bases. J lost 4 bases, V lost 2 bases, and 4 bases had no gene match. The germline CDR1 and CDR2 sequences are SGHNT and YYREEE (reference sequence). There are 15 residues in the CDR3. The CDR3 DNA reads as TGTGCCAGCAGCTTCGGGACAGGGCATAATCAGCCCCAGCATTTT. Residues: CASSFGTGHNQPQHF.

This chain connects TRBV7-2 to TRBJ2-2; tentatively, D is TRBD1 (5 bases). Trimming shortened V by 4 bases and J by 0 bases, and 9 bases separated the two germline ends. This CDR3 comprises 15 residues. Germline assignment: CDR1 SGHTA and CDR2 FQGNSA. In DNA form, the CDR3 reads TGTGCCAGCAGCTGGGGCGCCCCGAACACCGGGGAGCTGTTTTTT. Translation: CASSWGAPNTGELFF.

The chain carries TRBV10-3 and TRBJ1-2; D is undetermined. The V and J ends lost 7 bases and 2 bases respectively, with 5 bases between them. The CDR3 has 11 amino acids. Germline V gives CDR1 ENHRY, CDR2 SYGVKD. CDR3 sequence (DNA): TGTGCCATCAAAGAGAACTATGGCTACACCTTC. Its translation: CAIKENYGYTF.

The chain is built from TRBV11-2 and TRBJ2-3; tentatively, D is TRBD2 (6 bases). CDR1 and CDR2 (germline): SGHAT, FQNNGV. Trimming cost V 5 bases and J 2 bases, with 17 bases left between them. CDR3 length equals 16 residues. The CDR3 coding sequence is TGTGCCAGCAGCCCAACCGGGACTTTCACCACAGATACGCAGTATTTT. Encoded protein: CASSPTGTFTTDTQYF.

The chain has TRBV3-1 (or the pseudogene TRBV3-2) and TRBJ1-4, with TRBD1 matching 9 bases. V lost 5 bases, J lost 5 bases, and 3 bases stayed unmatched. The CDR3 runs 14 residues. Looked up from germline, CDR1 is LGHDT and CDR2 is YNNKEL (reference sequence). The CDR3 loop is CASSTGTGNEKLFF. The CDR3 DNA reads TGTGCCAGCAGCACCGGGACAGGGAATGAAAAACTGTTTTTT.

The gene calls are TRBV19 and TRBJ1-1, with 9 bases aligning to TRBD1. V was pared by 7 bases and J by 0 bases, with 3 bases of the junction left unmatched. The CDR3 contains 14 residues. The germline V gene has CDR1 LNHDA and CDR2 SQIVND (reference sequence). The CDR3 protein is CASKTGGLNTEAFF. The DNA of the CDR3 is TGTGCCAGTAAGACAGGGGGATTGAACACTGAAGCTTTCTTT.

The chain employs TRBV19 and TRBJ1-2; the D is unclear. Trimming took 4 bases from V and 5 from J, leaving 5 bases between them. CDR3 size: 11 residues. The germline V gene has CDR1 LNHDA and CDR2 SQIVND (reference sequence). The CDR3 coding sequence is TGTGCCAGTAGTAAAGGGTATGGCTACACCTTC. Its protein product is CASSKGYGYTF. Supplemented by reference TRBV19 and TRBJ1-2, the full variable domain reads DGGITQSPKYLFRKEGQNVTLSCEQNLNHDAMYWYRQDPGQGLRLIYYSQIVNDFQKGDIAEGYSVSREKKESFPLTVTSAQKNPTAFYLCASSKGYGYTFGSGTRLTVV.

V usage is TRBV21-1 and J usage is TRBJ2-1; the D call in the table, TRBD2, was not verified against the DNA. TRBV21-1 represents a pseudogene. This CDR3 is built from 17 residues. The CDR3 bases are TGTGCCAGCAGCAAAGTTGGAGCGGAGGTCTCCTACAATGAGCAGTTCTTC. Translating it yields CASSKVGAEVSYNEQFF.

This rearrangement joins TRBV18 to TRBJ2-7; 8 positions agree with TRBD2. CDR1 and CDR2 from the germline V gene are KGHSH and LQKENI. V dropped 4 bases and J dropped 6; count of bases not matched to a gene: 11. The CDR3 is made up of 15 amino acids. The CDR3 region is CASSLSSGPLSEQYF. CDR3 in DNA: TGTGCCAGCTCACTCTCTAGCGGGCCCCTTTCCGAGCAGTACTTC.